The 32 T cell receptor beta chains listed next were all sequenced from one sample in a study of T cells in Graves' hyperthyroidism and ophthalmopathy. RNA transcripts were the template for amplifying TCR beta CDR3 regions. When the TCR CDR3 underwent first-round RT-PCR, the HTBI primer set was used. TCRdb analysed the multiplex PCR reads with MiXCR anew, one entry per CDR3 protein. Of hundreds of thousands of distinct CDR3 sequences in the sample, approximately 16% are singletons; the top ten hold 2.5% to 4%. Sequences were obtained from blood. The receptors here all came from a middle-aged woman with Graves' ophthalmopathy.

This clonotype was observed many times. This rearrangement joins TRBV20-1 to TRBJ1-5; D remains ambiguous. Trimming cost V 0 bases and J 4 bases, with 16 bases left between them. The CDR3 runs 16 residues. CDR1 is DFQATT and CDR2 is SNEGSKA in the germline V gene (reference sequence). The chain's CDR3 is CSARDRLAIGNQPQHF. The CDR3 nucleotides read TGCAGTGCTAGAGATCGTTTGGCTATAGGGAATCAGCCCCAGCATTTT.

The chain recombines TRBV9 with TRBJ2-1; D is uncertain. Trimming stripped 4 bases from V and 7 bases from J, with 15 bases between. The CDR3 is made up of 14 amino acids. The germline gives CDR1 SGDLS, CDR2 YYNGEE. The CDR3 sequence is CASSPEWMTNEQFF. Here the CDR3 DNA reads TGTGCCAGCAGCCCCGAATGGATGACGAATGAGCAGTTCTTC. Together with reference TRBV9 and TRBJ2-1, the CDR3 gives the full variable domain: DSGVTQTPKHLITATGQRVTLRCSPRSGDLSVYWYQQSLDQGLQFLIQYYNGEERAKGNILERFSAQQFPDLHSELNLSSLELGDSALYFCASSPEWMTNEQFFGPGTRLTVL.

This chain uses TRBV27 with TRBJ2-1; the D gene is possibly TRBD1 (7 bases). The CDR3 spans 16 residues. Deletions cut 9 bases from V and 4 bases from J, with 22 bases between. Germline V gene sequence: CDR1 MNHEY, CDR2 SMNVEV (reference sequence). In nucleotides, the CDR3 is TGTGCCAGTCGGACAGGTTCAGGGAGGTTATACAATGAGCAGTTCTTC. Amino acid sequence: CASRTGSGRLYNEQFF.

The CDR3 region is CATRRGPANTGELFF. In nucleotides, the CDR3 is TGTGCCACTCGGCGGGGGCCTGCGAACACCGGGGAGCTGTTTTTT. The chain carries TRBV7-3 and TRBJ2-2, with D perhaps matching TRBD2 (7 bases). Trimming took 10 bases from V and 0 from J, leaving 15 bases between them. The CDR3 contains 15 residues. Germline loops: CDR1 SGHTA, CDR2 FQGTGA.

The V and J genes are TRBV9 and TRBJ2-6; tentatively, D is TRBD1 or TRBD2 (5 bases each). The germline V gene encodes CDR1 SGDLS and CDR2 YYNGEE. The length of the CDR3 is 15 residues. Trimming shortened V by 4 bases and J by 4 bases, and 12 bases separated the two germline ends. The CDR3 bases are TGTGCCAGCAGCCGCGTGGGGGTCGGGGCCAACGTCCTGACTTTC. It translates to CASSRVGVGANVLTF.

CDR3 residues: CASRETSGGAFYNEQFF. CDR3 nucleotide sequence: TGTGCCAGCAGGGAAACTAGCGGGGGGGCTTTTTACAATGAGCAGTTCTTC. The chain is built from TRBV2 and TRBJ2-1, with 13 bases identical to TRBD2. This CDR3 comprises 17 residues. After removal of 6 bases from V and 4 bases from J, the junction contained 9 bases not matched to a gene. Germline loops: CDR1 SNHLY, CDR2 FYNNEI.

V gene TRBV20-1 combines with J gene TRBJ2-5; TRBD1 matches at 10 bases. Per germline, CDR1 DFQATT and CDR2 SNEGSKA (reference sequence). The CDR3 totals 16 residues. J was trimmed by 4 bases and V by 1 base; bases with no gene match: 9. CDR3 loop: CSARGKTGTGVETQYF. DNA for the CDR3: TGCAGTGCTAGAGGGAAAACCGGGACAGGGGTAGAGACCCAGTACTTC.

For this clonotype: A much larger clonotype is one base distant, so this may be a read error. The J gene is TRBJ1-5, the V gene TRBV20-1; D remains unclear. V lost 5 bases and J 0 bases, leaving 8 bases between the germline ends. This CDR3 spans 13 amino acids. Germline-derived CDR1 and CDR2 are DFQATT and SNEGSKA (reference sequence). The CDR3 region is CSAGDVSNQPQHF. The CDR3 nucleotides are TGCAGTGCTGGCGACGTTAGCAATCAGCCCCAGCATTTT.

This clonotype was picked up many times. V is TRBV11-2 and J is TRBJ1-1; 7 bases match TRBD1. The CDR3 extends over 14 amino acids. V was clipped by 4 bases and J by 4 bases; unmatched bases: 6. Germline V gene lookup returns CDR1 SGHAT and CDR2 FQNNGV. This chain's CDR3 is CASSSQGIFTEAFF. The CDR3 nucleotides read TGTGCCAGCAGCTCACAGGGGATTTTCACTGAAGCTTTCTTT.

This clonotype was found a few times. The V and J genes are TRBV10-3 and TRBJ2-1, with TRBD2 matching over 13 bases. The CDR3 extends over 16 amino acids. Germline lookup yields CDR1 ENHRY and CDR2 SYGVKD. Germline trimming cut 6 bases from V and 0 bases from J; bases unmatched to any gene: 2. CDR3 nucleotide sequence: TGTGCCATCAGAGGGACTAGCGGGACCTCCTACAATGAGCAGTTCTTC. Amino acid sequence: CAIRGTSGTSYNEQFF.

The chain joins TRBV5-1 to TRBJ1-2; 9 bases fit TRBD1. Germline-derived CDR1 and CDR2 are SGHRS and YFSETQ. The junction had 8 bases not matched to a gene; V was cut back by 3 bases and J by 2 bases. The CDR3 has 16 amino acids. Here the CDR3 reads CASSYGTGTKNYGYTF. CDR3 bases: TGCGCCAGCAGCTACGGGACAGGGACCAAGAACTATGGCTACACCTTC.

Many counts were recorded for this clonotype. This chain joins TRBV30 and TRBJ1-1, with D unresolved. V lost 3 bases and J lost 1, with 15 bases in between. This CDR3 has 15 residues. CDR1 and CDR2 (germline): GTSNPN, SVGIG (reference sequence). CDR3 DNA: TGTGCCTGGAGGAGGTTGCGGCGTACGAACACTGAAGCTTTCTTT. It translates to CAWRRLRRTNTEAFF.

Points on this clonotype: Relative to the germline gene, one junction end is altered; a read error may explain this. This chain joins TRBV5-5 and TRBJ1-1; possibly TRBD1 for D (5 bases). The germline V gene encodes CDR1 SGHKS and CDR2 YYEKEE (reference sequence). This CDR3 region has 13 residues. The CDR3 bases are TGTGCCAGCAGCTTCGGAGGACACACTGGAGCTTTCTTT. This codes for CASSFGGHTGAFF.

This clonotype was detected a few times. The gene calls are TRBV20-1 and TRBJ2-1, with D possibly matching TRBD2 (5 bases). Germline V gives CDR1 DFQATT, CDR2 SNEGSKA (reference sequence). The CDR3 totals 13 residues. V shed 3 bases and J shed 2 bases, with 8 bases lying between them. The CDR3 sequence is CSASGETYNEQFF. The DNA of the CDR3 is TGCAGTGCTAGCGGGGAAACCTACAATGAGCAGTTCTTC.

The gene calls are TRBV6-5 and TRBJ1-1, with 7 nucleotides matching TRBD1. The CDR3 length is 15 residues. Germline-derived CDR1 and CDR2 are MNHEY and SVGAGI. V lost 6 bases to trimming and J lost 5 bases; unmatched junction nucleotides: 12. CDR3 residues: CASRYIRTGGTEAFF. The CDR3 DNA reads as TGTGCCAGCAGGTACATTCGGACAGGAGGTACTGAAGCTTTCTTT.

V and J are TRBV7-9 and TRBJ2-6, with 7 bases identical to TRBD2. This CDR3 contains 20 residues. The germline gives CDR1 SEHNR, CDR2 FQNEAQ (reference sequence). V dropped 4 bases and J dropped 0; count of bases not matched to a gene: 15. CDR3 protein: CASSSPGGVFPSSGANVLTF. The CDR3 nucleotides are TGTGCCAGCAGCTCCCCGGGGGGTGTATTCCCCTCCTCTGGGGCCAACGTCCTGACTTTC.

The sample holds many counts of this clonotype. V gene TRBV28 combines with J gene TRBJ2-7, with 8 positions matching TRBD1. CDR1 MDHEN and CDR2 SYDVKM come from the germline V gene. The CDR3 is 16 amino acids. V was pared by 3 bases and J by 3 bases, with 10 bases of the junction left unmatched. CDR3 region: CASSFTPGTGYYEQYF. For the CDR3, the DNA is TGTGCCAGCAGTTTCACCCCCGGGACAGGATACTACGAGCAGTACTTC.

The chain joins TRBV5-1 to TRBJ2-7; no definite D call. CDR3 length equals 15 residues. V was pared by 0 bases and J by 1 base, with 11 bases between. Germline loops: CDR1 SGHRS, CDR2 YFSETQ. This CDR3 reads CASSLEDTISYEQYF. The DNA of the CDR3 is TGCGCCAGCAGCTTGGAAGACACTATTTCCTACGAGCAGTACTTC.

This clonotype was detected many times. This chain uses TRBV6-1 with TRBJ2-7, with TRBD2 identical over 8 bases. V lost 8 bases, J lost 0 bases, and 9 bases stayed unmatched. Germline CDR1 and CDR2: MNHNS and SASEGT. The CDR3 sequence is 15 residues long. As DNA, the CDR3 is TGTGCCAGCTCCACCGGGAGGGCCATCTCCTACGAGCAGTACTTC. This encodes CASSTGRAISYEQYF.

This clonotype was seen more than once but under ten times. This chain uses TRBV6-1 with TRBJ1-1; 10 positions agree with TRBD1. CDR3 size: 14 residues. J lost 1 base, V lost 10 bases, and 6 bases had no gene match. Germline V lookup: CDR1 MNHNS, CDR2 SASEGT. The CDR3 bases are TGTGCCATACGCGACAGGGGGCGGAACACTGAAGCTTTCTTT. Amino acids: CAIRDRGRNTEAFF.

V is TRBV4-1 and J is TRBJ2-1; possibly TRBD2 for D (6 bases). The V end was cut by 4 bases, the J end by 4 bases, with 11 bases between. The CDR3 has 14 residues. Germline values: CDR1 MGHRA, CDR2 YSYEKL. This CDR3 is CASSRDSEYNEQFF. The CDR3, as DNA: TGCGCCAGCAGCCGGGACTCCGAATACAATGAGCAGTTCTTC.

J is TRBJ1-1 and V is TRBV7-9, with 8 bases fitting TRBD1. Germline-derived CDR1 and CDR2 are SEHNR and FQNEAQ (reference sequence). This CDR3 region has 14 residues. V lost 5 bases and J lost 7; bases outside the gene matches: 9. Here the CDR3 DNA reads TGTGCCAGCAGCCCGAGGACAGGGAGGATTGAAGCTTTCTTT. As protein: CASSPRTGRIEAFF.

This clonotype appeared many times. V gene TRBV2 combines with J gene TRBJ1-6; possible D gene TRBD1, 5 bases. In germline, CDR1 is SNHLY, CDR2 FYNNEI. The CDR3 contains 14 residues. The ends were cut back, 1 base at V and 10 bases at J, with 11 bases in the middle. CDR3 protein: CASSEVRVTSPLHF. CDR3 DNA sequence: TGTGCCAGCAGTGAAGTCAGGGTAACGTCACCCCTCCACTTT.

This clonotype was detected ten times or more. The rearrangement links TRBV20-1 to TRBJ2-3; possibly TRBD2 for D (5 bases). V lost 3 bases and J 4 bases, leaving 17 bases between the germline ends. Germline CDR1 is DFQATT and CDR2 is SNEGSKA (reference sequence). This CDR3 is 15 amino acids long. CDR3 sequence reads: CSARGHIDGADTQYF. As DNA, the CDR3 is TGCAGTGCTAGGGGCCACATAGACGGGGCAGATACGCAGTATTTT.

This clonotype was recorded many times. The V call is TRBV20-1, the J call TRBJ2-4; D is undetermined. The CDR3 has 13 residues. In germline, CDR1 is DFQATT, CDR2 SNEGSKA (reference sequence). The V end lost 1 base, the J end lost 5 bases, and 9 bases lay between the germline ends. The CDR3 sequence: CSARVLNQNIQYF. The CDR3 DNA is TGCAGTGCTAGAGTACTAAACCAAAACATTCAGTACTTC.

The chain links TRBV5-1 to TRBJ1-5, with TRBD1 matching 10 bases. This CDR3 has 14 amino acids. Germline V gene data show CDR1 as SGHRS and CDR2 as YFSETQ. Unmatched junction bases numbered 5, after V lost 4 bases and J lost 7 bases. CDR3 sequence (DNA): TGCGCCAGCAGCCCGACAGGGGGCAGACAGCCCCAGCATTTT. Its protein is CASSPTGGRQPQHF.

This clonotype occurred many times. The chain has TRBV4-1 and TRBJ2-1; D is uncertain. The CDR3 totals 18 residues. Germline CDR1 is MGHRA and CDR2 is YSYEKL. Trimming cost V 0 bases and J 9 bases, with 24 bases left between them. The chain's CDR3 is CASSQDISYGMAPAEQFF. The CDR3 region has the DNA TGCGCCAGCAGCCAAGATATCTCCTACGGCATGGCCCCGGCTGAGCAGTTCTTC.

V gene TRBV29-1 combines with J gene TRBJ2-5; D is perhaps TRBD2 (6 bases). CDR1 and CDR2 from the germline V gene are SQVTM and ANQGSEA. V dropped 5 bases and J dropped 10 bases, with 20 bases sitting between them. This CDR3 spans 13 amino acids. The CDR3 nucleotides read TGCAGCGTTCCTCCGGGAGCCAAAAACATCCAGTACTTC. Protein product: CSVPPGAKNIQYF. Supplemented by reference TRBV29-1 and TRBJ2-5, the full variable domain reads SAVISQKPSRDICQRGTSLTIQCQVDSQVTMMFWYRQQPGQSLTLIATANQGSEATYESGFVIDKFPISRPNLTFSTLTVSNMSPEDSSIYLCSVPPGAKNIQYFGPGTRLLVL.

This chain links TRBV20-1 with TRBJ1-3, with D hard to call. The CDR3 runs to 13 residues. Trimming shortened V by 6 bases and J by 1 base, and 10 bases separated the two germline ends. CDR1 DFQATT and CDR2 SNEGSKA come from the germline V gene (reference sequence). CDR3 nucleotides: TGCAGTGCCCCTAGAAATTCTGGAAACACCATATATTTT. This sequence encodes CSAPRNSGNTIYF.

The rearrangement uses TRBV12-3 or TRBV12-4 and TRBJ2-7, with D possibly matching TRBD2 (6 bases). The germline V and J ends were trimmed by 7 bases and 4 bases, with 17 bases remaining between them. This CDR3 spans 14 amino acids. Here the CDR3 DNA reads TGTGCCAGCACACCGGGACTCCAGGCTTACGAGCAGTACTTC. Translating it yields CASTPGLQAYEQYF.

This clonotype has at least ten counts. The V gene is TRBV5-1, the J gene TRBJ2-1, with a possible D match to TRBD2 (5 bases). Germline CDR1 is SGHRS and CDR2 is YFSETQ. The CDR3 is made up of 15 amino acids. The V and J ends lost 5 bases and 6 bases respectively, with 18 bases between them. The CDR3 here is CASSPGSGPPNEQFF. CDR3 DNA: TGCGCCAGCAGTCCGGGGAGTGGTCCACCCAATGAGCAGTTCTTC.

This clonotype was counted only a few times. The chain employs TRBV6-1 and TRBJ1-4; D is ambiguous. Germline loops: CDR1 MNHNS, CDR2 SASEGT. V lost 9 bases and J lost 2, with 31 bases in between. This CDR3 has 20 amino acids. CDR3 in amino acids: CARTPRRAEPFSNTNEKLFF. The DNA for the CDR3 is TGTGCCAGAACTCCCCGGAGGGCGGAACCATTTTCGAATACTAATGAAAAACTGTTTTTT.